This is a list of T cell receptor beta chains from one sample in a study of T cells in Graves' hyperthyroidism and ophthalmopathy. MiXCR, run by TCRdb on the multiplex PCR reads, gives a single entry per CDR3 protein. The sample lists hundreds of thousands of distinct CDR3 sequences; 38% were seen once. Sequenced: blood. These receptors all stem from a man aged 18 to 30 with Graves' hyperthyroidism. The CDR3 runs from the conserved cysteine through the conserved F or W. Each record gives: J gene, D gene, clone size, V gene, CDR3 protein, CDR3 DNA. D genes are given only for firm matches. Size is omitted from some rows. Given values are once, few, many or a class for expanded clones.

j_gene: TRBJ1-2
d_gene: .
abundance: few
v_gene: TRBV7-9
CDR3aa: CASSLEAEVFYGYTF
CDR3nt: TGTGCCAGCAGCTTGGAAGCGGAAGTCTTCTATGGCTACACCTTC

j_gene: TRBJ2-7
d_gene: .
abundance: few
v_gene: TRBV7-2
CDR3aa: CASSLGRVRGEQYF
CDR3nt: TGTGCCAGCAGCTTGGGTCGCGTACGTGGCGAGCAGTACTTC

j_gene: TRBJ1-3
d_gene: .
abundance: .
v_gene: TRBV29-1
CDR3aa: CSVDLGSGSTIYF
CDR3nt: TGCAGCGTTGATTTGGGCTCTGGAAGCACCATATATTTT

j_gene: TRBJ2-5
d_gene: TRBD1
abundance: few
v_gene: TRBV6-5
CDR3aa: CASTGTGAQETQYF
CDR3nt: TGTGCCAGCACTGGGACAGGGGCCCAAGAGACCCAGTACTTC

j_gene: TRBJ1-2
d_gene: .
abundance: .
v_gene: TRBV5-1
CDR3aa: CASSLGSGRFGGYTF
CDR3nt: TGCGCCAGCAGCTTGGGATCGGGCAGATTTGGTGGCTACACCTTC

j_gene: TRBJ1-5
d_gene: .
abundance: .
v_gene: TRBV9
CDR3aa: CASSVEGGRSNQPQHF
CDR3nt: TGTGCCAGCAGCGTAGAGGGAGGTCGAAGCAATCAGCCCCAGCATTTT

j_gene: TRBJ1-5
d_gene: TRBD1
abundance: few
v_gene: TRBV12-3/TRBV12-4
CDR3aa: CASSLGTGERQPQHF
CDR3nt: TGTGCCAGCAGTCTCGGGACAGGGGAAAGGCAGCCCCAGCATTTT

j_gene: TRBJ1-4
d_gene: TRBD1
abundance: many
v_gene: TRBV20-1
CDR3aa: CSAYKGQGGKLFF
CDR3nt: TGCAGTGCTTATAAAGGACAGGGGGGAAAACTGTTTTTT

j_gene: TRBJ2-5
d_gene: .
abundance: .
v_gene: TRBV6-1
CDR3aa: CASGSREETQYF
CDR3nt: TGTGCCAGCGGGAGTAGGGAAGAGACCCAGTACTTC

j_gene: TRBJ1-5
d_gene: TRBD1
abundance: few
v_gene: TRBV6-5
CDR3aa: CASSRTGGEEPQHF
CDR3nt: TGTGCCAGCAGCAGAACAGGGGGCGAGGAGCCCCAGCATTTT

j_gene: TRBJ1-2
d_gene: .
abundance: many
v_gene: TRBV4-2
CDR3aa: CASSQGGEYGYTF
CDR3nt: TGTGCCAGCAGCCAAGGGGGGGAATATGGCTACACCTTC

j_gene: TRBJ2-7
d_gene: .
abundance: few
v_gene: TRBV14
CDR3aa: CASRPSDNYEQYF
CDR3nt: TGTGCCAGCAGGCCCTCAGATAACTACGAGCAGTACTTC

j_gene: TRBJ1-2
d_gene: .
abundance: few
v_gene: TRBV4-1
CDR3aa: CASSQGQGLGGYTF
CDR3nt: TGCGCCAGCAGCCAAGGGCAGGGGTTGGGAGGCTACACCTTC

j_gene: TRBJ1-6
d_gene: .
abundance: many
v_gene: TRBV9
CDR3aa: CASSVAGNQGGSSPLHF
CDR3nt: TGTGCCAGCAGCGTAGCGGGGAACCAGGGCGGGAGTTCACCCCTCCACTTT

j_gene: TRBJ2-7
d_gene: .
abundance: few
v_gene: TRBV4-1
CDR3aa: CASSSDTGPYEQYF
CDR3nt: TGCGCCAGCAGTTCCGACACGGGGCCCTACGAGCAGTACTTC

j_gene: TRBJ2-6
d_gene: TRBD1
abundance: .
v_gene: TRBV7-2
CDR3aa: CASSLTSTGVGANVLTF
CDR3nt: TGTGCCAGCAGCTTAACGTCGACAGGGGTCGGGGCCAACGTCCTGACTTTC

j_gene: TRBJ1-4
d_gene: .
abundance: .
v_gene: TRBV10-3
CDR3aa: CAISVFATNEKLFF
CDR3nt: TGTGCCATCAGTGTTTTTGCAACTAATGAAAAACTGTTTTTT

j_gene: TRBJ2-7
d_gene: .
abundance: .
v_gene: TRBV29-1
CDR3aa: CSVESGVSYEQYF
CDR3nt: TGCAGCGTAGAATCAGGGGTCTCCTACGAGCAGTACTTC

j_gene: TRBJ2-7
d_gene: TRBD1
abundance: few
v_gene: TRBV19
CDR3aa: CASSSAGTGYSYEQYF
CDR3nt: TGTGCCAGTAGTTCCGCAGGGACAGGCTACTCCTACGAGCAGTACTTC

j_gene: TRBJ2-3
d_gene: .
abundance: .
v_gene: TRBV29-1
CDR3aa: CSVEILLTDTQYF
CDR3nt: TGCAGCGTTGAAATCCTGCTCACAGATACGCAGTATTTT

j_gene: TRBJ2-2
d_gene: .
abundance: many
v_gene: TRBV19
CDR3aa: CASGYRAGELFF
CDR3nt: TGTGCCAGTGGCTACAGGGCCGGGGAGCTGTTTTTT

j_gene: TRBJ1-4
d_gene: TRBD1
abundance: .
v_gene: TRBV7-9
CDR3aa: CASSSFDRGREKLFF
CDR3nt: TGTGCCAGCAGCTCTTTTGACAGGGGTAGAGAAAAACTGTTTTTT

j_gene: TRBJ1-1
d_gene: TRBD1
abundance: few
v_gene: TRBV5-1
CDR3aa: CASSRGTADLNTEAFF
CDR3nt: TGCGCCAGCAGCAGGGGGACAGCTGACTTGAACACTGAAGCTTTCTTT

j_gene: TRBJ1-4
d_gene: TRBD1
abundance: few
v_gene: TRBV6-5
CDR3aa: CASSPRGQHEKLFF
CDR3nt: TGTGCCAGCAGTCCCAGGGGGCAGCATGAAAAACTGTTTTTT

j_gene: TRBJ1-2
d_gene: TRBD1
abundance: many
v_gene: TRBV7-9
CDR3aa: CASSSTGVYGYTF
CDR3nt: TGTGCCAGCAGCTCGACAGGGGTCTATGGCTACACCTTC

j_gene: TRBJ1-1
d_gene: .
abundance: .
v_gene: TRBV6-6
CDR3aa: CASSSSDRRSTEAFF
CDR3nt: TGTGCCAGCAGTTCCTCGGACCGCCGGAGCACTGAAGCTTTCTTT

j_gene: TRBJ1-5
d_gene: .
abundance: .
v_gene: TRBV2
CDR3aa: CAIDSRYQPQHF
CDR3nt: TGTGCTATCGACAGCCGCTATCAGCCCCAGCATTTT

j_gene: TRBJ1-1
d_gene: .
abundance: few
v_gene: TRBV12-3/TRBV12-4
CDR3aa: CASFDFQGPMNTEAFF
CDR3nt: TGTGCCAGCTTCGACTTTCAGGGGCCCATGAACACTGAAGCTTTCTTT

j_gene: TRBJ1-5
d_gene: .
abundance: .
v_gene: TRBV25-1
CDR3aa: CASSAMADSNQPQHF
CDR3nt: TGTGCCAGCAGTGCTATGGCGGATAGCAATCAGCCCCAGCATTTT

j_gene: TRBJ1-1
d_gene: .
abundance: few
v_gene: TRBV5-1
CDR3aa: CASSPLTGMPGAFF
CDR3nt: TGCGCCAGCAGCCCCCTGACCGGAATGCCGGGGGCTTTCTTT

j_gene: TRBJ2-5
d_gene: TRBD2
abundance: .
v_gene: TRBV7-8
CDR3aa: CASTRSGRTETQYF
CDR3nt: TGTGCCAGCACTCGGAGCGGGAGGACAGAGACCCAGTACTTC

j_gene: TRBJ1-4
d_gene: .
abundance: .
v_gene: TRBV10-3
CDR3aa: CAISDVSTGEKLFF
CDR3nt: TGTGCCATCAGTGATGTCAGTACCGGGGAAAAACTGTTTTTT

j_gene: TRBJ1-3
d_gene: .
abundance: many
v_gene: TRBV10-3
CDR3aa: CATQEEKNTIYF
CDR3nt: TGTGCCACGCAGGAGGAGAAGAACACCATATATTTT

j_gene: TRBJ1-6
d_gene: .
abundance: many
v_gene: TRBV5-1
CDR3aa: CASSLDGGDSPLHF
CDR3nt: TGCGCCAGCAGCTTGGACGGTGGGGATTCACCCCTCCACTTT

j_gene: TRBJ1-5
d_gene: .
abundance: many
v_gene: TRBV10-3
CDR3aa: CAISDGQQPQHF
CDR3nt: TGTGCCATCAGTGATGGACAGCAGCCCCAGCATTTT

j_gene: TRBJ1-1
d_gene: .
abundance: few
v_gene: TRBV6-5
CDR3aa: CASSSKQGTEAFF
CDR3nt: TGTGCCAGCAGTTCCAAACAGGGTACTGAAGCTTTCTTT